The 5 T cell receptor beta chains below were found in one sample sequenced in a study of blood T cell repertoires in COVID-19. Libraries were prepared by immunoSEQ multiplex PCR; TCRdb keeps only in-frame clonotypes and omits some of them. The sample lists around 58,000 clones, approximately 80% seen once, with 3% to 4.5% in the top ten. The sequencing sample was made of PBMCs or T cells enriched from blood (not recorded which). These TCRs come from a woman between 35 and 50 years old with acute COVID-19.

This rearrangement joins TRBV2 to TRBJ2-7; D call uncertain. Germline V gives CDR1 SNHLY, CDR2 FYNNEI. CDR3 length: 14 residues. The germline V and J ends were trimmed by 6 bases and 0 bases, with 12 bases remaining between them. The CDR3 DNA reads TGTGCCAGCAGGTTGGCTTTAAGCTCCTACGAGCAGTACGTC. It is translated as CASRLALSSYEQYV.

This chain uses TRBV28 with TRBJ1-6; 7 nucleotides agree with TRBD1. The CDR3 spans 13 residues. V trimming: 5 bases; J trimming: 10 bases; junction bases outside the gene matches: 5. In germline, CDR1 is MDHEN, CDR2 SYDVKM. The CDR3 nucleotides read TGTGCCAGCAGTACAGGGGATGGATCACCCCTCCACTTT. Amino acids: CASSTGDGSPLHF.

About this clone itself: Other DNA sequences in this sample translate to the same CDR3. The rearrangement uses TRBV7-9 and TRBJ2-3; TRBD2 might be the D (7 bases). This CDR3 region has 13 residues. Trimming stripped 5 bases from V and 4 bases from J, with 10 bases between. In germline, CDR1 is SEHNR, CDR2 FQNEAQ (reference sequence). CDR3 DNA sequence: TGTGCCAGCAGCCCGCGGGGGCCAGATACGCAGTATTTT. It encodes CASSPRGPDTQYF.

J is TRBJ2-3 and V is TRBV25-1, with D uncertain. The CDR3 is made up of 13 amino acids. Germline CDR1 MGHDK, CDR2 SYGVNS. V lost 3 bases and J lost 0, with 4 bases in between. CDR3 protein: CASSDSSTDTQYF. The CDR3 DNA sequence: TGTGCCAGCAGTGATTCTAGCACAGATACGCAGTATTTT.

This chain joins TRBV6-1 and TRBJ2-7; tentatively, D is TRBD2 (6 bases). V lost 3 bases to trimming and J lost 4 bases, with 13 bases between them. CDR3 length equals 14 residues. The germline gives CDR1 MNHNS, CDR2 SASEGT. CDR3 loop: CASSDGGLPYEQYV. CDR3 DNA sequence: TGTGCCAGCAGTGATGGGGGACTCCCTTACGAGCAGTACGTC.